This TCR beta chain is from a study of cytomegalovirus exposure and HLA in healthy donors (dated by TCRdb to about 2017). At the level of the whole study: An earlier analysis of approximately 550 of the donors reported 250 to 300 Gb of sequence data and 117 million unique TCR beta sequences from 150 million to 200 million T cells. Along with the approximately 670-subject first cohort, a separate validation cohort of over a hundred different subjects was used. A later analysis re-examined previously published TCR beta repertoires from about 700 donors and added high-resolution HLA genotyping to investigate patterns of TCR occurrence. Both class I and class II loci were covered by HLA typing, at four-digit resolution. Across around 400 genotyped donors of the cohort, an average of 235,054 unique TCR beta nucleotide sequences per donor were sequenced, and 15% to 20% of those sequences were non-productive. All discovery cohort repertoires had been generated using a single sequencing platform. To predict cytomegalovirus infection status, the study brought together high-throughput TCR immunosequencing, statistical association of individual TCRs with disease status, and machine learning. Alongside the repertoire data, information on donor age, sex, ethnicity and CMV serostatus was compiled. The later analysis used no new phenotypic data to find candidate immune exposures, relying instead on TCR beta sequences and their occurrence across donors. An earlier analysis of several hundred of the donors applied high-throughput TCR beta sequencing to assess whether each TCR beta V gene segment acted as functional or pseudogenic. Typing coverage varied by locus: 629-630 donors for A, B, C, DRB1 and DQB1; roughly 520 for DQA1; around 570 for DPA1; about 450 for DPB1. The study used immunosequencing to profile the T cell repertoires of 666 subjects and linked those repertoires to cytomegalovirus serostatus. Because of strong linkage in the cohort, a few DR-DQ haplotypes were treated as single units for association and clustering. About 300 gigabases of sequencing data and approximately 84 million unique TCR sequences were included in an early release covering around 650 HLA-typed donors. The genetic ancestry cluster associated with self-reported Caucasian donors included 70% to 85% of the 300 to 400 genotyped donors. A later genetic analysis took genome-wide SNP genotypes for about three fifths of the 666 donors and used that subset as a discovery cohort. The aim of the study was to test whether cataloging public T cell receptors could identify signatures of past pathogen exposure. Results and caveats for the whole study, not just this receptor: Because counts were too low, roughly 16 rarely observed V segments, including chromosome 9 orphons, were left out of the earlier analysis of some 640 of the donors. This cohort had only TCR beta chains sequenced, and the lack of alpha or paired-chain data limited which features could be detected. A further reported finding was that TCR beta sequences accurately predicted the HLA-A and HLA-B alleles for most subjects in the first cohort. The authors suggested that the approach could potentially be extended to other disease states and immunological phenotypes. Because some donors lacked HLA typing at each locus, the association tests relied only on the typed subset. Presence/absence analyses assumed roughly uniform sequencing depth across donors, an assumption that may not hold. A later genetic analysis associated a missense DCLRE1C variant with V-gene and J-gene trimming of TCR beta chains, and an independent cohort replicated the association. Specific HLA alleles were associated with more than 15,000 TCR beta sequences at a false discovery rate of 0.05 in a later analysis. Correlated functional status among segregating V segments might reflect linkage disequilibrium, but an unknown experimental factor could not be ruled out. According to a later genetic analysis, donors in an Asian-associated ancestry cluster had fewer N-insertions in productive TCRs than the approximately 650-donor mean. The classifier was reported to diagnose cytomegalovirus status with high specificity and sensitivity in both the original cohort and the validation cohort. Assigning TCR associations to individual alleles was difficult when HLA alleles, especially DR and DQ, strongly co-occurred. Compared with equally common non-associated chains, HLA-associated TCR beta chains in a later analysis were more clonally expanded and had lower generation probabilities. While some public TCRs were present in many individuals, most TCR sequences turned up only very rarely across donors. Because the 87-base-pair reads could not distinguish some IMGT-functional V segments, including TRBV6-2 and TRBV6-3, those segments were excluded. In the study, about 150 TCR beta chains were listed as associated with cytomegalovirus. For the cohort, immune exposure information was limited to CMV serostatus. A later analysis found that most CMV-associated TCR beta chains appeared HLA-restricted, with HLA associations seemingly driven largely by CMV exposure. A few of the identified cytomegalovirus-associated TCR beta chains were confirmed in vitro to be specific for cytomegalovirus antigens. The sequencing pipeline was judged likely to have produced a cluster of highly shared sequence variants as a technical artifact. According to a later analysis, TCR association rates differed among HLA loci, with DRB1 alleles showing the most associated TCRs and HLA-C alleles showing the fewest. Broadly in line with IMGT annotations, most TCR beta V segments showed up in productive rearrangements about 87% or about 30% of the time in an earlier analysis of around 550 of the donors. Several of the top co-occurrence clusters appeared to be linked to parvovirus B19, influenza, CMV and Epstein-Barr virus, according to a later analysis.

Libraries were constructed by the immunoSEQ multiplex PCR assay. The multiplex PCR relied on a mix of 60 forward primers for TCR Vbeta segments and 13 reverse primers for TCR Jbeta segments. The CDR3 region of rearranged TCR beta genes was amplified from genomic DNA by a multiplex PCR assay. On the Illumina HiSeq System, the amplified TCR beta libraries were sequenced as 87-base-pair reads. In the authors' own workflow: A later analysis tallied tens of millions of unique TCR beta chains across the 610 or so repertoires, and about 12 million of those chains were shared by two or more donors. Raw reads were error-corrected and collapsed into unique sequences by a nearest-neighbor algorithm in which closely related sequences were merged to remove PCR and sequencing errors. To assign V, D and J gene segments, CDR3 sequences were aligned to IMGT reference sequences. Each retained sequence needed at least a six-nucleotide match to both a V gene segment and a J gene segment. A rearrangement counted as productive if the CDR3 had no stop codons and remained in frame with V and J, and every other rearrangement counted as non-productive. Following IMGT convention, CDR3 was defined as the stretch from the second conserved V-encoded cysteine to the conserved J-encoded phenylalanine. Sequences without an unambiguous match to a single V gene segment were excluded from the earlier analysis of about 640 of the donors. An earlier analysis of fewer than 650 of the donors classified V segments as functional when productive rearrangements were above 56.7% and as segregating when the standard deviation between donors was above 5%. A statistical classification framework was built to diagnose cytomegalovirus status from the catalog of TCR beta chain sequences. V and J gene assignment, in a later analysis, came from comparing TCR nucleotide sequences with IMGT/GENE-DB human TR gene sequences. Using the TCRdist pipeline, a later analysis assigned CDR3 sequences along with most-parsimonious VDJ recombination scenarios. In a later analysis, every TCR beta chain was defined by the combination of its CDR3 amino acid sequence and its V-gene family, and reads without a unique V-gene family were dropped. To address suspected cross-contamination and a sequencing artifact, a later analysis removed over 500 highly shared, low-generation-probability nucleotide sequences. In a later analysis, a clonal expansion index for each public chain was calculated from normalized within-repertoire ranks of inferred template counts. A later analysis computed generation probabilities with a VDJ recombination model fitted to out-of-frame rearrangements, and checked the results against IGoR. Hypergeometric tests were used in a later analysis to score TCR-TCR, TCR-HLA and TCR-CMV co-occurrence, with a repertoire-size bias correction applied to the TCR pairs. A later analysis estimated false discovery rates by permuting HLA or CMV assignments 20 times. In a later analysis, co-occurring TCRs were grouped with DBSCAN, and TCRdist sequence similarity was added when clustering was performed within HLA-allele-positive subsets. Repertoires with fewer than 30,000 or more than 120,000 public chains, plus five repertoires with anomalous nucleotide sharing, were excluded from co-occurrence clustering. The table comes from immuneACCESS by way of TCRdb, which keeps in-frame sequences with V and J called. Part of the clones is missing from these tables; in studies checked, under half for an unresolved V gene and the rest for unknown reasons. That table furnishes V, J and clone size, whereas the DNA furnished D and trimming. The sample yields 70,000 or so clones; around 61% were counted once. The top ten clonotypes cover 3% to 3.5% of the sample.

The cohort was made up of around 720 healthy bone marrow donors. At the time of sampling, every cohort member was nominally healthy, though immune exposures that went unrecorded were likely present. The donor tested CMV seronegative, placing the donor among the 300 to 400 seronegative members of the cohort. Each donor provided a peripheral blood sample, and peripheral blood mononuclear cells were used for TCR beta sequencing. Genomic DNA was extracted from the blood cell samples with the Qiagen DNeasy Blood Extraction Kit. Worth noting for this clone: What this receptor recognizes is not known. Per-nucleotide qualities are absent, and no much larger clonotype sits a single base away.

V ends up 4 bases short and J 5 bases short, with an unmatched junction base count of 8. From cysteine to phenylalanine, the CDR3 is 15 amino acids long. The sequence is cut down to CDR3 DNA, 45 bases in frame from base 1. CDR1 and CDR2, looked up from the germline V gene, are LGHNA and YNFKEQ. The clonotype originates from a woman between 45 and 65 years old in good health and CMV-seronegative. The sample comprised PBMCs. The V and J genes are TRBV4-2 and TRBJ2-1, with 7 middle bases fitting TRBD1. The bases read TGTGCCAGCAGCCTTCCAGGGGGATCCCACAATGAGCAGTTCTTC. This sequence encodes CASSLPGGSHNEQFF.